This T cell receptor (beta chain) was found in a study of cytomegalovirus exposure and HLA in healthy donors. Researchers ran the PCR with 60 Vbeta and 13 Jbeta primers. Profiled with immunoSEQ multiplex PCR; TCRdb holds only in-frame clones, not every one. There are some 270,000 clones in the sample; roughly 80% occur only once, and about 0.29% lies in the top ten. Regarding this clone: Its antigen remains unidentified.

Overall study results and limits: Most CMV-associated TCR beta chains appeared HLA-restricted in a later analysis.

The CDR3 is 16 amino acids. From germline, CDR1 is SGHVS and CDR2 FNYEAQ. The ends lost 3 bases at V and 1 base at J; junction bases unmatched: 8. The chain has TRBV7-6 and TRBJ2-7; 8 bases fit TRBD1. The source of this sequence is a girl aged 2-10 years in good health and CMV-seronegative. The sequencing input was PBMCs. DNA of the CDR3: TGTGCCAGCAGCTTCTTATCAGGACAGGGTTCCTACGAGCAGTACTTC. It is translated as CASSFLSGQGSYEQYF.